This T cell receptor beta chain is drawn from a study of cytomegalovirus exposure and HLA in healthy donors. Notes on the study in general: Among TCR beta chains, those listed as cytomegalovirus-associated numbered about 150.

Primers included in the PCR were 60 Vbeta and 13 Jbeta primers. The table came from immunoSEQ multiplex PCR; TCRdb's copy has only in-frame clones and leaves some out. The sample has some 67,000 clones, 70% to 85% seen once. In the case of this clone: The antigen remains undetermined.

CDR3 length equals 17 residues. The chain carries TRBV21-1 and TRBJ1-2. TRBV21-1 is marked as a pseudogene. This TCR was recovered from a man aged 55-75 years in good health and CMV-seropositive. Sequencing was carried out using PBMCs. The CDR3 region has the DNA TGTGCCAGCAGCAATTTAATCGCAGCCTGGGAGTACTATGGCTACACCTTC. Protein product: CASSNLIAAWEYYGYTF.